Shown below are 30 T cell receptor beta chains from a single sample sequenced in a study of cytomegalovirus exposure and HLA in healthy donors. PCR used 60 Vbeta primers and 13 Jbeta primers. The method was immunoSEQ multiplex PCR; TCRdb's version includes in-frame clones alone and lacks a portion of them. The profile shows roughly 110,000 clones, 82% of them singletons. Sequencing used PBMCs. These receptors originate from a man between 25 and 39 years old in good health and CMV-seropositive.

This clone turned up a few times. The genes are TRBV6-5 and TRBJ2-7, with no clear D. CDR1 is MNHEY and CDR2 is SVGAGI in the germline V gene. V lost 4 bases, J lost 0 bases, and 10 bases lay in between. The CDR3 consists of 14 residues. The CDR3 coding sequence is TGTGCCAGCAGTTTAGGAGCGAACTCCTACGAGCAGTACTTC. This codes for CASSLGANSYEQYF.

The chain combines TRBV11-2 with TRBJ1-1, with D perhaps matching TRBD1 (6 bases). Trimming shortened V by 4 bases and J by 3 bases, and 15 bases separated the two germline ends. Germline CDR1 and CDR2: SGHAT and FQNNGV. CDR3 length: 15 amino acids. CDR3 in DNA: TGTGCCAGCAGCTGGGGGCCAGGGGCGGACACTGAAGCTTTCTTT. It specifies CASSWGPGADTEAFF. The entire variable domain, with the rest obtained from reference TRBV11-2 and TRBJ1-1, is as follows: EAGVAQSPRYKIIEKRQSVAFWCNPISGHATLYWYQQILGQGPKLLIQFQNNGVVDDSQLPKDRFSAERLKGVDSTLKIQPAKLEDSAVYLCASSWGPGADTEAFFGQGTRLTVV.

The rearrangement links TRBV5-1 to TRBJ2-7; D is perhaps TRBD2 (6 bases). CDR1 is SGHRS and CDR2 is YFSETQ in the germline V gene. The CDR3 totals 16 residues. The ends were cut back, 0 bases at V and 0 bases at J, with 13 bases in the middle. The DNA of the CDR3 is TGCGCCAGCAGCTTGGGTCCGGGGGAGAGCTCCTACGAGCAGTACTTC. Translated, it gives CASSLGPGESSYEQYF.

This clone was picked up a small number of times. J is TRBJ2-2 and V is TRBV11-2, with a possible D match to TRBD1 (6 bases). There are 16 residues in the CDR3. V was cut by 3 bases and J by 0 bases, with 11 bases left in between. Germline CDR1 is SGHAT and CDR2 is FQNNGV. Here the CDR3 reads CASSFAGTTNTGELFF. DNA of the CDR3: TGTGCCAGCAGCTTCGCCGGGACAACGAACACCGGGGAGCTGTTTTTT. The full variable domain, rest sourced from reference TRBV11-2 and TRBJ2-2, is EAGVAQSPRYKIIEKRQSVAFWCNPISGHATLYWYQQILGQGPKLLIQFQNNGVVDDSQLPKDRFSAERLKGVDSTLKIQPAKLEDSAVYLCASSFAGTTNTGELFFGEGSRLTVL.

V gene TRBV5-4 combines with J gene TRBJ2-7; 12 bases map to TRBD1. The germline gives CDR1 SGHNT, CDR2 YYREEE (reference sequence). V was clipped by 5 bases and J by 4 bases; unmatched bases: 10. The CDR3 is made up of 16 amino acids. CDR3 coding DNA: TGTGCCAGCAGTTACATGGGACAGGGGGCTAAATACGAGCAGTACTTC. It specifies CASSYMGQGAKYEQYF.

The V gene is TRBV27, the J gene TRBJ1-2, with 12 bases lining up with TRBD1. The junction had 3 bases not matched to a gene; V was cut back by 6 bases and J by 7 bases. CDR1 MNHEY and CDR2 SMNVEV come from the germline V gene (reference sequence). The CDR3 is made up of 13 amino acids. The CDR3 sequence: CASRGTGGGGYTF. The CDR3 DNA sequence: TGTGCCAGCAGAGGGACAGGGGGCGGTGGCTACACCTTC.

V gene TRBV7-9 combines with J gene TRBJ2-7; 11 nucleotides line up with TRBD2. Germline assignment: CDR1 SEHNR and CDR2 FQNEAQ (reference sequence). The V segment lost 5 bases and the J segment 5 bases; nucleotides outside the gene matches: 5. This CDR3 contains 14 residues. The CDR3 DNA reads as TGTGCCAGCAGCCTAGGGACTAGCGGTAACGAGCAGTACTTC. The encoded protein is CASSLGTSGNEQYF.

This sequence joins TRBV28 and TRBJ1-2; D unclear. CDR1 and CDR2 (germline): MDHEN, SYDVKM. V shed 5 bases and J shed 3 bases, with 13 bases lying between them. This CDR3 is 14 amino acids long. CDR3 DNA sequence: TGTGCCAGCAGTCCAGGCAGTCTGGACTATGGCTACACCTTC. Translated: CASSPGSLDYGYTF.

V gene TRBV27 combines with J gene TRBJ2-7, with 7 bases that match TRBD2. V lost 4 bases, J lost 4 bases, and 4 bases stayed unmatched. Germline CDR1 reads MNHEY; CDR2 reads SMNVEV (reference sequence). The CDR3 spans 13 residues. The CDR3 sequence is CASSSSGGYEQYF. CDR3 nucleotides: TGTGCCAGCAGTTCCTCGGGAGGATACGAGCAGTACTTC.

The chain recombines TRBV10-3 with TRBJ2-3, with 13 bases identical to TRBD2. J lost 1 base, V lost 10 bases, and 2 bases had no gene match. Germline CDR1 reads ENHRY; CDR2 reads SYGVKD. This CDR3 is built from 14 residues. CDR3: CATGLAGGTDTQYF. In DNA, the CDR3 is TGTGCCACCGGACTAGCGGGGGGCACAGATACGCAGTATTTT.

The chain uses TRBV5-1 and TRBJ1-1, with D maybe TRBD1 (6 bases). Trimming took off 2 bases at V and 0 bases at J, with 11 bases between the two ends. Germline V lookup: CDR1 SGHRS, CDR2 YFSETQ. CDR3 length: 15 amino acids. CDR3 DNA: TGCGCCAGCAGCTTAGTCAGGGGTATGAACACTGAAGCTTTCTTT. Translated, it gives CASSLVRGMNTEAFF. Full variable domain (rest looked up from reference TRBV5-1 and TRBJ1-1): KAGVTQTPRYLIKTRGQQVTLSCSPISGHRSVSWYQQTPGQGLQFLFEYFSETQRNKGNFPGRFSGRQFSNSRSEMNVSTLELGDSALYLCASSLVRGMNTEAFFGQGTRLTVV.

This chain connects TRBV7-9 to TRBJ1-1, with TRBD1 matching 8 bases. The CDR3 has 12 amino acids. Unmatched junction bases numbered 5, after V lost 8 bases and J lost 6 bases. Germline V lookup: CDR1 SEHNR, CDR2 FQNEAQ (reference sequence). CDR3 sequence (DNA): TGTGCCAGCGGACAGGGTAACTCTGAAGCTTTCTTT. Residues: CASGQGNSEAFF.

V and J are TRBV5-5 and TRBJ2-5, with 10 bases matching TRBD2. Looked up from germline, CDR1 is SGHKS and CDR2 is YYEKEE (reference sequence). V lost 4 bases to trimming and J lost 2 bases; unmatched junction nucleotides: 5. The CDR3 sequence is 15 residues long. The CDR3 loop reads CASSLDSGGQETQYF. The CDR3, as DNA: TGTGCCAGCAGCCTGGATAGCGGGGGGCAAGAGACCCAGTACTTC.

The genes are TRBV5-4 and TRBJ2-7; tentative D call: TRBD1 (6 bases). Germline loops: CDR1 SGHNT, CDR2 YYREEE (reference sequence). The V end was cut by 0 bases, the J end by 2 bases, with 9 bases between. This CDR3 region has 14 residues. The CDR3 DNA is TGTGCCAGCAGCTTGGGGCAGGGGCCCTACGAGCAGTACTTC. This gives the protein CASSLGQGPYEQYF.

This clone was seen more than once but under ten times. This chain connects TRBV5-1 to TRBJ2-1, with 9 bases lining up with TRBD1. Looked up from germline, CDR1 is SGHRS and CDR2 is YFSETQ. Trimming cost V 0 bases and J 3 bases; bases outside gene matches: 1. The CDR3 sequence is 15 residues long. DNA for the CDR3: TGCGCCAGCAGCTTGGGGGGACAGGGCTACAATGAGCAGTTCTTC. Protein sequence: CASSLGGQGYNEQFF.

The chain couples TRBV6-1 to TRBJ2-7, with D unresolved. CDR1 and CDR2 (germline): MNHNS, SASEGT. This CDR3 spans 13 amino acids. Trimming took off 8 bases at V and 2 bases at J, with 13 bases between the two ends. The CDR3 DNA sequence: TGTGCCAGCCTAAGTCCAGGTACCTACGAGCAGTACTTC. It encodes CASLSPGTYEQYF.

V is TRBV5-1 and J is TRBJ2-4; D uncertain. Germline CDR1 is SGHRS and CDR2 is YFSETQ. Trimming stripped 4 bases from V and 8 bases from J, with 19 bases between. The CDR3 loop spans 15 amino acids. The CDR3 loop is CASSPRRHFGDIQYF. CDR3 sequence (DNA): TGCGCCAGCAGCCCTCGAAGGCATTTTGGAGACATTCAGTACTTC.

The chain recombines TRBV9 with TRBJ2-1; no definite D call. Germline lookup yields CDR1 SGDLS and CDR2 YYNGEE. This CDR3 is 15 amino acids long. Trimming cost V 0 bases and J 4 bases, with 11 bases left between them. The CDR3 loop is CASSVAEPTYNEQFF. The DNA for the CDR3 is TGTGCCAGCAGCGTAGCTGAGCCCACGTACAATGAGCAGTTCTTC.

J is TRBJ1-4 and V is TRBV5-4; 7 nucleotides agree with TRBD1. With 4 bases clipped from V and 0 bases from J, the junction kept 12 bases outside the gene matches. The CDR3 contains 18 residues. CDR1 SGHNT and CDR2 YYREEE come from the germline V gene (reference sequence). The CDR3 loop is CASSLLRDSLATNEKLFF. CDR3 DNA sequence: TGTGCCAGCAGCCTACTCCGGGACAGTCTTGCAACTAATGAAAAACTGTTTTTT.

The CDR3 is CASSWTGGKNIQYF. For the CDR3, the DNA is TGCGCCAGCAGCTGGACAGGGGGAAAAAACATTCAGTACTTC. This rearrangement joins TRBV5-1 to TRBJ2-4, with 10 bases matching TRBD1. The CDR3 sequence is 14 residues long. Germline CDR1 reads SGHRS; CDR2 reads YFSETQ. Losses at the gene ends were 3 bases for V and 4 bases for J; bases not matched to a gene: 1.

This clone was counted a single time. J is TRBJ1-5 and V is TRBV6-1; the D gene is possibly TRBD1 (6 bases). CDR1 is MNHNS and CDR2 is SASEGT in the germline V gene. Trimming cost V 1 base and J 1 base, with 8 bases left between them. The CDR3 sequence is 15 residues long. The chain's CDR3 is CASSEGTASNQPQHF. CDR3 DNA sequence: TGTGCCAGCAGTGAAGGGACAGCAAGCAATCAGCCCCAGCATTTT.

This clone occurred a few times. This sequence joins TRBV19 and TRBJ1-1; perhaps TRBD1 as D (6 bases). CDR3 length equals 13 residues. V lost 3 bases and J 7 bases, leaving 12 bases between the germline ends. The germline V gene encodes CDR1 LNHDA and CDR2 SQIVND (reference sequence). In DNA, the CDR3 is TGTGCCAGTAGTATTTGGGGGCAGAGTGAAGCTTTCTTT. It encodes CASSIWGQSEAFF.

The chain employs TRBV19 and TRBJ1-2; D not resolved. Germline CDR1 reads LNHDA; CDR2 reads SQIVND (reference sequence). CDR3 length equals 14 residues. V lost 10 bases and J lost 5, with 20 bases in between. CDR3 sequence (DNA): TGTGCCATTGAAGACACCGGAGGGTGGTATGGCTACACCTTC. Protein: CAIEDTGGWYGYTF.

The V and J genes are TRBV5-1 and TRBJ2-2, with TRBD1 matching 9 bases. J lost 4 bases, V lost 4 bases, and 8 bases had no gene match. Germline loops: CDR1 SGHRS, CDR2 YFSETQ. CDR3 size: 16 residues. The CDR3 bases are TGCGCCAGCAGCAGGGGGACAGGGCAGGGCACCGGGGAGCTGTTTTTT. This codes for CASSRGTGQGTGELFF.

Turning to this clone: One end of the junction fails to match germline, which may point to a read error. The chain couples TRBV9 to TRBJ2-4; TRBD2 agrees at 7 bases. There are 13 residues in the CDR3. Germline V gives CDR1 SGDLS, CDR2 YYNGEE. CDR3 bases: TGTGCCAGCAGCGGAGCCGGGGGGAACAGTCAGTACTTC. This encodes CASSGAGGNSQYF.

The chain has TRBV4-1 and TRBJ2-1; 11 bases match TRBD2. The CDR3 has 19 amino acids. V shed 1 base, J shed 0 bases, and the junction held 8 bases outside the gene matches. Germline CDR1 and CDR2: MGHRA and YSYEKL. The CDR3 region is CASSQVWLAGGNSYNEQFF. The CDR3 DNA sequence: TGCGCCAGCAGCCAAGTGTGGTTAGCGGGGGGGAACTCCTACAATGAGCAGTTCTTC.

V usage is TRBV4-2 and J usage is TRBJ2-7; no reliable D call. V lost 4 bases, J lost 1 base, and 11 bases lay in between. This CDR3 spans 14 amino acids. Germline assignment: CDR1 LGHNA and CDR2 YNFKEQ. The CDR3 region is CASSLPGRSYEQYF. CDR3 DNA sequence: TGTGCCAGCAGCCTCCCGGGTCGGTCCTACGAGCAGTACTTC.

This chain links TRBV10-3 with TRBJ1-1; 8 bases fit TRBD1. CDR3 size: 15 residues. Germline assignment: CDR1 ENHRY and CDR2 SYGVKD. V lost 7 bases to trimming and J lost 0 bases; unmatched junction nucleotides: 7. DNA for the CDR3: TGTGCCATCACCGGGACAGGCTCGATGAACACTGAAGCTTTCTTT. It yields the protein CAITGTGSMNTEAFF.

V gene TRBV4-2 combines with J gene TRBJ1-2; 7 bases match TRBD1. Germline V CDR1 and CDR2: LGHNA, YNFKEQ. With 0 bases clipped from V and 6 bases from J, the junction kept 4 bases outside the gene matches. The CDR3 runs 14 residues. As DNA, the CDR3 is TGTGCCAGCAGCCAAGACGGACAGGATCATGGCTACACCTTC. Translation: CASSQDGQDHGYTF.

The rearrangement uses TRBV9 and TRBJ2-5, with D hard to call. The germline V gene has CDR1 SGDLS and CDR2 YYNGEE. The CDR3 has 15 amino acids. V lost 3 bases and J 5 bases, leaving 17 bases between the germline ends. Here the CDR3 DNA reads TGTGCCAGCAGCGCTTCTTCAGCGAGGCCGGAGACCCAGTACTTC. Translated, it gives CASSASSARPETQYF.